This TCR beta chain was found in a study of blood T cells in healthy people across ages. For the second PCR, which ran for about 6 to 11 cycles, a sample-barcoded 5' primer and a J-beta primer mix were used. TCRdb ran MiXCR on the 5' RACE reads and lists one entry per CDR3 protein. In the table there are just over 1 million distinct CDR3 sequences, more than 35% of which are singletons. CDR3 length equals 14 residues. V lost 3 bases and J lost 11, with 19 bases in between. Germline V CDR1 and CDR2: SGDLS, YYNGEE. This clonotype originated in an older woman in good health. Sequencing input: blood. The chain has TRBV9 and TRBJ2-3; D gene unclear. CDR3 nucleotides: TGTGCCAGCAGCGCAGAGCGTAGTAAGGCAGAGCAGTATTTT. Translating gives CASSAERSKAEQYF.